Sequencing of this T cell receptor (beta chain) was carried out in a study of OX40 agonist ivuxolimab in advanced cancers. Study at large: With ivuxolimab, an agonistic anti-OX40 (CD134) antibody, patients were treated. Prior anti-PD-1, anti-PD-L1 or anti-CTLA-4 therapy was allowed; roughly 40% had some.

This CDR3 comprises 14 residues. Trimming pared 5 bases from V and 3 bases from J, leaving 13 bases between. Germline V gene sequence: CDR1 SGHTA, CDR2 FQGNSA. Points from the study as a whole: At doses 0.1 to 3.0 mg/kg, CD4+ and CD8+ clones expanded.

Samples of blood were obtained at baseline, on cycle 4 day 1, and on cycle 7 day 1. Produced via immunoSEQ multiplex PCR; TCRdb's table is partial and in-frame only. The sample shows tens of thousands of clones, about 86% of them seen only once. As regards this clone: The antigen is undetermined.

This TCR came from an adult with an advanced solid tumor such as melanoma, head and neck, liver or kidney cancer. The chain couples TRBV7-2 to TRBJ1-1; D might be TRBD1 (5 bases). Sample: CD4+ or CD8+ T cells sorted from blood, taken in a trial of the OX40 agonist ivuxolimab. The CDR3 DNA follows: TGTGCCAGCAGCATGGACATCGGTGACACTGAAGCTTTCTTT. It translates to CASSMDIGDTEAFF.